The sequence of this TCR beta chain was determined in a study of T cell repertoires in cytomegalovirus infection. Study at large: Through public TCR beta signatures, both CMV infection and matching HLA type were indicated. Study-level results: HLA-C-restricted CMV-specific TCR beta clonotypes were dominant in the ex vivo response.

TCRdb ran MiXCR on the reads and lists one entry per CDR3 protein. Of around 490,000 distinct CDR3 sequences listed, approximately 26% are singletons. V dropped 0 bases and J dropped 2 bases, with 13 bases sitting between them. The germline CDR1 and CDR2 sequences are DFQATT and SNEGSKA (reference sequence). There are 15 residues in the CDR3. About this clonotype itself: Its antigen remains unknown.

The V and J genes are TRBV20-1 and TRBJ1-2; a weak D match, TRBD1 (5 bases). The TCR sequence derives from a human donor in good health (CMV status not recorded). Some clones in this sample may be carry-over from other donors' samples. The sequenced sample consisted of PBMCs. DNA for the CDR3: TGCAGTGCTAGAGATAGTGCAACAGGCAACTATGGCTACACCTTC. Its translation: CSARDSATGNYGYTF.